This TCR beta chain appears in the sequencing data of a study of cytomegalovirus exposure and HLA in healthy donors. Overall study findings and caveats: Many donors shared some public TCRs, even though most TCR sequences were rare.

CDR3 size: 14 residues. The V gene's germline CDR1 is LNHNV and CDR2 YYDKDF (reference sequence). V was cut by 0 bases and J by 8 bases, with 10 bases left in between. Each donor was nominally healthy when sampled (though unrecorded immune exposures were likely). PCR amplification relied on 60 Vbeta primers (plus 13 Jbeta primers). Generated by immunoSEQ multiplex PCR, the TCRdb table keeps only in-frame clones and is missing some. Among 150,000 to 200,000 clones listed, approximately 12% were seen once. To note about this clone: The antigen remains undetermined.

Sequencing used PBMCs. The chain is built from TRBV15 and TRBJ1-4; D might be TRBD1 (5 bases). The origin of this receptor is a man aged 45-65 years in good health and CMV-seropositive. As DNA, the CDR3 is TGTGCCACCAGCAGAGATCCGGGGGGGGAAAAACTGTTTTTT. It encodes CATSRDPGGEKLFF.